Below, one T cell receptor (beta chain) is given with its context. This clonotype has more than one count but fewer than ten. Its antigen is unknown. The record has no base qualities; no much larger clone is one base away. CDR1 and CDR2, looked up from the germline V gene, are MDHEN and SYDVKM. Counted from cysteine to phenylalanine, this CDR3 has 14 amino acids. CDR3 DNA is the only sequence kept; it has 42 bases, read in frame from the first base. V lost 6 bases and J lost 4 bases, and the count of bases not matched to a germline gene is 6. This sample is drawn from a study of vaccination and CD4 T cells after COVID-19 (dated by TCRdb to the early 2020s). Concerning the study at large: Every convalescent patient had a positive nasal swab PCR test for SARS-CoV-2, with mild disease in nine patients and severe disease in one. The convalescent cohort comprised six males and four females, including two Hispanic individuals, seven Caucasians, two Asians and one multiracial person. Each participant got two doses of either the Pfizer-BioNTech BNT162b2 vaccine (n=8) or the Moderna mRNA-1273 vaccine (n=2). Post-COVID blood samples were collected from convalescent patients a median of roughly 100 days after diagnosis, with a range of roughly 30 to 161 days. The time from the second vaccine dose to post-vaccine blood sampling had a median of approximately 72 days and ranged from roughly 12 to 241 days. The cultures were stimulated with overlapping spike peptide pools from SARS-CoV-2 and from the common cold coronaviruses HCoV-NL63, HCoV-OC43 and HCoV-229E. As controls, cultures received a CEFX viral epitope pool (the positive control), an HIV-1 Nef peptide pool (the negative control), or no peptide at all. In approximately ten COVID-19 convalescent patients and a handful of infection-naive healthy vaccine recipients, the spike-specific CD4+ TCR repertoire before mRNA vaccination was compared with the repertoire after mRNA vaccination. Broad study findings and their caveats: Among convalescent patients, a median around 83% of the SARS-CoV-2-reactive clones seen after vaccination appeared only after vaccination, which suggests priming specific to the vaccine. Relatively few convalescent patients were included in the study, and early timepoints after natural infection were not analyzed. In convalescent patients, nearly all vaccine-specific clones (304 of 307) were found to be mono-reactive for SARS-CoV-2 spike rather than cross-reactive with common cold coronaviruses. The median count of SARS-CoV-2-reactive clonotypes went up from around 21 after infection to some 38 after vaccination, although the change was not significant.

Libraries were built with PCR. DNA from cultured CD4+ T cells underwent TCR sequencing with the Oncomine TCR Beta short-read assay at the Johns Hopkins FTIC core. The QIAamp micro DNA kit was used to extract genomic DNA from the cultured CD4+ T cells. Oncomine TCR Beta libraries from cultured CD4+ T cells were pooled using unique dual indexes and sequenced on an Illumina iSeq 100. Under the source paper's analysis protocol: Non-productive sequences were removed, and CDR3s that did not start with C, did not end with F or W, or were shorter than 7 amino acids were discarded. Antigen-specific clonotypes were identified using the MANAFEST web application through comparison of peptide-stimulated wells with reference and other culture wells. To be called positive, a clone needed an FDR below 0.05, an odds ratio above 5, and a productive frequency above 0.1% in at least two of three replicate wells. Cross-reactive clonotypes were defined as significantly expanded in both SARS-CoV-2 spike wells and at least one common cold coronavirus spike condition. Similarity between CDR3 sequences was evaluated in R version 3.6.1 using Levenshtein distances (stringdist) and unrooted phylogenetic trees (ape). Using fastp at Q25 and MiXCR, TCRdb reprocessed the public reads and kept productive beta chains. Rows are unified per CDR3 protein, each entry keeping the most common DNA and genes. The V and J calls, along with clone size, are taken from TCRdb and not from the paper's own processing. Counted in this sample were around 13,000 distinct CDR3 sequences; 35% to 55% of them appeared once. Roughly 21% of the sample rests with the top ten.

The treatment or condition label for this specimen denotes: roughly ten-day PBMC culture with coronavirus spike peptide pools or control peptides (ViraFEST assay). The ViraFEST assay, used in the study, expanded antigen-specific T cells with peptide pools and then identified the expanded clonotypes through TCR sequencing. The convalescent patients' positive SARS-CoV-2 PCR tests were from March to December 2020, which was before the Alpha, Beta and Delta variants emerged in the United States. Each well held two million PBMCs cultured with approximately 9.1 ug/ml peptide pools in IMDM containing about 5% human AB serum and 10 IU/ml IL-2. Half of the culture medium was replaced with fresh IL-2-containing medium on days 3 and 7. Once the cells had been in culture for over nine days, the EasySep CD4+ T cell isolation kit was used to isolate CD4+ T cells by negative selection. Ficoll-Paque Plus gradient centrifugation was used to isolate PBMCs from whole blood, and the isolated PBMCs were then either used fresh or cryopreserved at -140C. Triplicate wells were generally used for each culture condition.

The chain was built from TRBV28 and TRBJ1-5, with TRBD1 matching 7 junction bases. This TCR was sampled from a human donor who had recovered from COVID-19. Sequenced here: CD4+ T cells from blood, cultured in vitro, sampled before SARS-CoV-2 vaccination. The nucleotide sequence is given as TGTGCCAGCAGGGGGACAGCGCATAATCAGCCCCAGCATTTT. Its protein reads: CASRGTAHNQPQHF.